One sample yielded the 18 T cell receptor beta chains listed below, sequenced in a study of Graves' ophthalmopathy and Graves' hyperthyroidism. The study amplified TCR beta CDR3 regions using RNA transcripts. The first round was an RT-PCR with HTBI primers, and the second round was a multiplex PCR. TCRdb called the multiplex PCR reads again in MiXCR, with one record for every CDR3 protein. The data contain some 160,000 distinct CDR3 sequences, roughly two fifths of them singletons. Sequencing was done on a sample of peripheral blood. These TCRs come from a man aged 30 to 39 with Graves' ophthalmopathy.

This clonotype occurred once. The chain links TRBV29-1 to TRBJ1-2; D ambiguous. Germline lookup yields CDR1 SQVTM and CDR2 ANQGSEA. Trimming shortened V by 1 base and J by 6 bases, and 6 bases separated the two germline ends. This CDR3 spans 11 amino acids. CDR3 sequence reads: CSVEVGHGYTF. In DNA, the CDR3 is TGCAGCGTTGAAGTCGGCCATGGCTACACCTTC.

This clonotype appeared many times. The rearrangement joins TRBV7-2 to TRBJ2-4, with TRBD1 as a possible D gene (6 bases). The CDR3 extends over 14 amino acids. Germline values: CDR1 SGHTA, CDR2 FQGNSA. V was cut by 5 bases and J by 6 bases, with 14 bases left in between. CDR3 nucleotides: TGTGCCAGCAGCGCACCCGGGACAAGAAACATTCAGTACTTC. Translated: CASSAPGTRNIQYF.

The V gene is TRBV6-2 or TRBV6-3, the J gene TRBJ2-7, with D unclear. The CDR3 is 15 amino acids. Germline V gives CDR1 MNHEY, CDR2 SVGEGT. The V gene lost 7 bases and the J gene lost 2 bases, with 18 bases spanning the gap. The CDR3 coding sequence is TGTGCCAGCAACAGACGGCCCGGGTGGACCTACGAGCAGTACTTC. It encodes CASNRRPGWTYEQYF.

The chain uses TRBV6-2 or TRBV6-3 and TRBJ2-5; tentatively, D is TRBD2 (6 bases). From germline, CDR1 is MNHEY and CDR2 SVGEGT. The ends were cut back, 7 bases at V and 2 bases at J, with 14 bases in the middle. CDR3 size: 14 residues. In DNA form, the CDR3 reads TGTGCCAGCACAGGGCGGGAAGTTCAAGAGACCCAGTACTTC. Translating it yields CASTGREVQETQYF.

This clonotype was recorded at least ten times. This chain links TRBV30 with TRBJ1-2; possible D gene TRBD1, 5 bases. With 1 base removed from V and 8 bases from J, the gap between germline ends came to 17 bases. Germline V gene lookup returns CDR1 GTSNPN and CDR2 SVGIG (reference sequence). This CDR3 spans 14 amino acids. The CDR3 is CAWSGQGRVWGYTF. The CDR3 coding sequence is TGTGCCTGGAGTGGGCAGGGAAGGGTATGGGGCTACACCTTC.

This clonotype has at least ten counts. The chain carries TRBV12-3 or TRBV12-4 and TRBJ1-5, with TRBD1 matching over 8 bases. The CDR3 length is 15 residues. V lost 1 base and J lost 6; bases outside the gene matches: 5. CDR3: CASSLGRGPGQPQHF. CDR3 in DNA: TGTGCCAGCAGTTTAGGCAGGGGGCCGGGTCAGCCCCAGCATTTT.

In this sample, this clonotype turned up many times. J is TRBJ1-5 and V is TRBV6-1, with a weak D call TRBD1 (6 bases). Germline V CDR1 and CDR2: MNHNS, SASEGT. This CDR3 has 15 amino acids. Trimming removed 7 bases at V and 0 bases at J, with 13 bases between. In nucleotides, the CDR3 is TGTGCCAGCACCGACAGGACCTATAGCAATCAGCCCCAGCATTTT. Amino acid sequence: CASTDRTYSNQPQHF.

Concerning this clonotype: The missing conserved phenylalanine or tryptophan at the end of this CDR3 makes a read error likely. No DNA is shown, since the ends of the CDR3 on it are uncertain; the CDR3 is the one TCRdb lists. J is TRBJ1-1 and V is TRBV24-1. Germline V CDR1 and CDR2: KGHDR, SFDVKD. The CDR3 length equals 12 residues, ends included. The CDR3 region is CATSDGTFDALL.

The chain carries TRBV7-2 and TRBJ1-2; D unclear. Between the trimmed V and J ends, which lost 5 bases and 2 bases, there was a span of 12 bases. The CDR3 spans 14 residues. Germline V CDR1 and CDR2: SGHTA, FQGNSA. CDR3 in amino acids: CASSPAVTNYGYTF. DNA of the CDR3: TGTGCCAGCAGCCCCGCCGTTACCAACTATGGCTACACCTTC.

This clonotype was recorded a few times. This rearrangement joins TRBV12-3 or TRBV12-4 to TRBJ2-5, with D tentatively TRBD1 (5 bases). V was trimmed by 6 bases and J by 4 bases, leaving 12 bases between them. The CDR3 runs 13 residues. CDR3 in amino acids: CASSPRGPETQYF. The CDR3 nucleotides are TGTGCCAGCAGCCCAAGGGGTCCAGAGACCCAGTACTTC.

This clonotype was counted many times. The chain joins TRBV30 to TRBJ2-7; D is ambiguous. CDR1 GTSNPN and CDR2 SVGIG come from the germline V gene (reference sequence). The CDR3 contains 12 residues. The V end lost 5 bases, the J end lost 0 bases, and 8 bases lay between the germline ends. This chain's CDR3 is CAWCRDSYEQYF. DNA for the CDR3: TGTGCCTGGTGTAGGGACTCCTACGAGCAGTACTTC.

This clonotype appeared many times. V and J are TRBV2 and TRBJ2-5, with 12 positions matching TRBD2. The CDR3 has 14 residues. Germline-derived CDR1 and CDR2 are SNHLY and FYNNEI. J lost 5 bases, V lost 7 bases, and 5 bases had no gene match. The CDR3 nucleotides read TGTGCCAGCACCCTACTAGCGGGAGGCGAGACCCAGTACTTC. Translated, it gives CASTLLAGGETQYF.

This clonotype showed up many times. This chain connects TRBV9 to TRBJ2-5; 7 nucleotides line up with TRBD2. The germline V gene has CDR1 SGDLS and CDR2 YYNGEE. The ends lost 2 bases at V and 1 base at J; junction bases unmatched: 11. This CDR3 has 17 amino acids. The CDR3 protein is CASSVGTLADSQETQYF. Here the CDR3 DNA reads TGTGCCAGCAGCGTCGGAACCCTAGCGGACTCCCAAGAGACCCAGTACTTC.

V is TRBV5-1 and J is TRBJ1-5; TRBD1 aligns across 7 bases. Germline V CDR1 and CDR2: SGHRS, YFSETQ. The CDR3 is made up of 15 amino acids. V was pared by 0 bases and J by 5 bases, with 5 bases of the junction left unmatched. CDR3 sequence reads: CASSLEGGAHQPQHF. The CDR3 DNA sequence: TGCGCCAGCAGCTTGGAAGGGGGCGCCCATCAGCCCCAGCATTTT.

The chain employs TRBV30 and TRBJ2-2, with D unclear. The V and J ends lost 0 bases and 3 bases respectively, with 5 bases between them. CDR1 is GTSNPN, CDR2 SVGIG, per germline (reference sequence). The CDR3 is 13 amino acids. The CDR3 bases are TGTGCCTGGAGTGTAGTATACACCGGGGAGCTGTTTTTT. It encodes CAWSVVYTGELFF.

This clonotype was seen ten or more times. J is TRBJ1-1 and V is TRBV7-2; no definite D call. Trimming stripped 1 base from V and 0 bases from J, with 3 bases between. The CDR3 covers 13 residues. CDR1 is SGHTA and CDR2 is FQGNSA in the germline V gene. The CDR3 DNA is TGTGCCAGCAGCTTAGTAGTGAACACTGAAGCTTTCTTT. Amino acid sequence: CASSLVVNTEAFF.

This clonotype was seen many times. V gene TRBV6-2 or TRBV6-3 combines with J gene TRBJ2-5; the match to TRBD2 covers 9 bases. This CDR3 is 16 amino acids long. CDR1 is MNHEY, CDR2 SVGEGT, per germline. Germline trimming cut 0 bases from V and 4 bases from J; bases unmatched to any gene: 6. DNA of the CDR3: TGTGCCAGCAGTTACTCGGCGGGAGGGTCAGGAGAGACCCAGTACTTC. Protein: CASSYSAGGSGETQYF.

In this sample, this clonotype turned up many times. The chain combines TRBV4-2 with TRBJ2-5; a possible D gene is TRBD1 (6 bases). Germline CDR1 and CDR2: LGHNA and YNFKEQ. Trimming cost V 0 bases and J 3 bases, with 14 bases left between them. The CDR3 consists of 16 residues. DNA for the CDR3: TGTGCCAGCAGCCAAGATTTCTCGGCAGGGGAAGAGACCCAGTACTTC. As protein: CASSQDFSAGEETQYF.